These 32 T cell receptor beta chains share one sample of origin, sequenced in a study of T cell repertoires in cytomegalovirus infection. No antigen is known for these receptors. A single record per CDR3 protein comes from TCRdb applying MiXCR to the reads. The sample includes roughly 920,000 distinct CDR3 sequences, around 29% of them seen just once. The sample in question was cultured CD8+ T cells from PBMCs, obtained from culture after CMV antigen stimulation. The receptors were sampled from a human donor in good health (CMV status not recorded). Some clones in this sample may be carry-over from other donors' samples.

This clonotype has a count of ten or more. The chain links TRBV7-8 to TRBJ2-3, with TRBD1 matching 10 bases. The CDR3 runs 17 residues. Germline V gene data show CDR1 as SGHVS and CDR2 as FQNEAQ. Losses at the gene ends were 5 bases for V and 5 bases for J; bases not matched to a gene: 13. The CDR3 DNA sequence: TGTGCCAGCAGCGGTGAACGGGACAGGGGATTTCGAGATACGCAGTATTTT. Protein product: CASSGERDRGFRDTQYF.

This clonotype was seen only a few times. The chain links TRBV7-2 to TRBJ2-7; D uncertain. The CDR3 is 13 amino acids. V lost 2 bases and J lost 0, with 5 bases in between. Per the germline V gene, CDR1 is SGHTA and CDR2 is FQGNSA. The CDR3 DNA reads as TGTGCCAGCAGCTTATCCGTCTCCTACGAGCAGTACGTC. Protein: CASSLSVSYEQYV.

CDR3 coding DNA: TGTGCCAGTAGTATACAGCGGGGGGGCGTCGGAGAGACCCAGTACTTC. Its translation is CASSIQRGGVGETQYF. This chain uses TRBV19 with TRBJ2-5; 10 bases map to TRBD2. From germline, CDR1 is LNHDA and CDR2 SQIVND (reference sequence). J was trimmed by 4 bases and V by 2 bases; bases with no gene match: 7. The CDR3 spans 16 residues.

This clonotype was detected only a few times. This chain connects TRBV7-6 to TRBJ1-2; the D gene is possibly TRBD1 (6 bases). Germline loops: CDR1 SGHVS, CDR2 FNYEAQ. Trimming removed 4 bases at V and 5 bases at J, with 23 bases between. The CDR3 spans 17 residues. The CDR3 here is CASSSPGSSGAIYGYTF. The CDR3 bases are TGTGCCAGCAGCTCCCCAGGCTCTTCGGGGGCAATTTATGGCTACACCTTC.

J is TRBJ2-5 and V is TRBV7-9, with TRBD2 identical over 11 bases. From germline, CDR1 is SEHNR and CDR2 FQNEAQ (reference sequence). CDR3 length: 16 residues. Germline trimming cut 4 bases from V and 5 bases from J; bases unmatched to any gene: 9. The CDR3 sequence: CASSSLLAGEYETQYF. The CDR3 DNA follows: TGTGCCAGCAGCTCCCTACTAGCGGGGGAATATGAGACCCAGTACTTC.

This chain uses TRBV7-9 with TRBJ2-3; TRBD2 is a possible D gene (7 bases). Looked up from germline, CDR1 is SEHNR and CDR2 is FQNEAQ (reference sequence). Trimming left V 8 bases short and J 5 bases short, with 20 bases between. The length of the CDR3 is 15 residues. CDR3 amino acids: CASVSGAGAKDTQYF. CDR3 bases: TGTGCCAGCGTATCCGGGGCGGGGGCCAAAGATACGCAGTATTTT.

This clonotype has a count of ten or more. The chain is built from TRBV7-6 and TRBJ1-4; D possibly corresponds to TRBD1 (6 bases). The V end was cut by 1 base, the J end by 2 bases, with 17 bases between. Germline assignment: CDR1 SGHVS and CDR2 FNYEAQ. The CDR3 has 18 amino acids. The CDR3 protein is CASSLGRGIRATNEKLFF. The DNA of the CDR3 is TGTGCCAGCAGCTTAGGCAGGGGAATTCGGGCGACTAATGAAAAACTGTTTTTT.

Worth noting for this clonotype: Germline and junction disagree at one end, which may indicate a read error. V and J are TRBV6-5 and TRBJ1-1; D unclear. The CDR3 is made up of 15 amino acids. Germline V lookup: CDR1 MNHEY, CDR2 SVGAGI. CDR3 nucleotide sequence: TGTGCTAGCAGCCACCGGATCGGTATAGGCACTGAAGCTTTCTTT. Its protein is CASSHRIGIGTEAFF.

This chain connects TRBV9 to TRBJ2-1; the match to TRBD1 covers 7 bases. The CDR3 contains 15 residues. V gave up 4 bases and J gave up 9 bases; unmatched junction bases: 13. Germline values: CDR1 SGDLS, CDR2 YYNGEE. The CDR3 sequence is CASSRGQALVVEQFF. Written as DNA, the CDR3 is TGTGCCAGCAGCAGAGGACAGGCCCTTGTGGTTGAGCAGTTCTTC.

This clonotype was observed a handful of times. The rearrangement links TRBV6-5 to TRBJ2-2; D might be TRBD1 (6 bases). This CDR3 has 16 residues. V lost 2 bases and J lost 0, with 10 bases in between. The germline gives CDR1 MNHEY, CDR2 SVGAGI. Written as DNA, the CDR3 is TGTGCCAGCAGTTACGCCGGGACACCGAACACCGGGGAGCTGTTTTTT. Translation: CASSYAGTPNTGELFF.

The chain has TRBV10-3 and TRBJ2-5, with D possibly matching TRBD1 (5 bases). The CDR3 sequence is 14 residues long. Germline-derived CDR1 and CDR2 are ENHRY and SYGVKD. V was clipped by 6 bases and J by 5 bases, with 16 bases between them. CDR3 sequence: CAIRDIDSMETQYF. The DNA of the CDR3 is TGTGCCATCAGGGATATCGACAGTATGGAGACCCAGTACTTC.

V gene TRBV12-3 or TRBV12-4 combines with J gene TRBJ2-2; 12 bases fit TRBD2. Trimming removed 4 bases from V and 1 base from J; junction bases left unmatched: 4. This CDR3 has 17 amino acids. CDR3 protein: CASSSRLAGVNTGELFF. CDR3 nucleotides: TGTGCCAGCAGTTCCAGACTAGCGGGGGTGAACACCGGGGAGCTGTTTTTT.

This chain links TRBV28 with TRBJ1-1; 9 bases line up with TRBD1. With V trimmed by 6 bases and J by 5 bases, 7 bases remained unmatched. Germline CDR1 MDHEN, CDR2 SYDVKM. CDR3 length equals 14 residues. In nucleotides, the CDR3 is TGTGCCAGCAGACTACAGGGGGCGCGAACTGAAGCTTTCTTT. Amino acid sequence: CASRLQGARTEAFF.

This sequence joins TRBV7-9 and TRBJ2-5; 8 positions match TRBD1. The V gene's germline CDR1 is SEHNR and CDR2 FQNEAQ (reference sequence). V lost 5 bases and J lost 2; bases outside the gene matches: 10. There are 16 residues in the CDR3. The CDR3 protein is CASSPSGGPFQETQYF. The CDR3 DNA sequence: TGTGCCAGCAGCCCGTCAGGGGGCCCGTTTCAAGAGACCCAGTACTTC. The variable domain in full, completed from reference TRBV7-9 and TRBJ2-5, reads DTGVSQNPRHKITKRGQNVTFRCDPISEHNRLYWYRQTLGQGPEFLTYFQNEAQLEKSRLLSDRFSAERPKGSFSTLEIQRTEQGDSAMYLCASSPSGGPFQETQYFGPGTRLLVL.

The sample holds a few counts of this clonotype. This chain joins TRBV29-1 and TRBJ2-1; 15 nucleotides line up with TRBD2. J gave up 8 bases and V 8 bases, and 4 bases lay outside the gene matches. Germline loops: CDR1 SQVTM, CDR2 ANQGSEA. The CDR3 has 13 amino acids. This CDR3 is CSWTSGGAYEQFF. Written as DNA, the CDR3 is TGCAGCTGGACTAGCGGGGGGGCCTATGAGCAGTTCTTC.

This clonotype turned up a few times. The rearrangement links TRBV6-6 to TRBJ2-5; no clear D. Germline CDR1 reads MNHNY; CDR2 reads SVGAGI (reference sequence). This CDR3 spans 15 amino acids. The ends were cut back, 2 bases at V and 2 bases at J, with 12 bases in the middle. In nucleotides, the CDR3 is TGTGCCAGCAGTTACACCCTGACAAGACAAGAGACCCAGTACTTC. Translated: CASSYTLTRQETQYF.

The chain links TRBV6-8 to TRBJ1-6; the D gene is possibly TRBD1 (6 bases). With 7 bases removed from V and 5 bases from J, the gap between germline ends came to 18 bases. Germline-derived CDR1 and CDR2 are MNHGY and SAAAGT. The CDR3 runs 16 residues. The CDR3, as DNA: TGTGCCAGCACCCTCTCAGGGGTCACGGATAATTCACCCCTCCACTTT. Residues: CASTLSGVTDNSPLHF.

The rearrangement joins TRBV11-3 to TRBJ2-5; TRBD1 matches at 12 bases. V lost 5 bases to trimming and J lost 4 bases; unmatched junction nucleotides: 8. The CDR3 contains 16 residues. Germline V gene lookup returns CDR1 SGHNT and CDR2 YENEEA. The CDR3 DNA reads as TGTGCCAGCAGCCTAACTGGGACAGGGGGCCGAGAGACCCAGTACTTC. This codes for CASSLTGTGGRETQYF.

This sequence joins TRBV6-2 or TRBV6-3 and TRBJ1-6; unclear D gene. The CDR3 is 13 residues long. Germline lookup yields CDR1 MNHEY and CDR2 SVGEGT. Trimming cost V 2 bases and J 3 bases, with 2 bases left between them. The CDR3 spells CASSYSYNSPLHF. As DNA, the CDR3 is TGTGCCAGCAGTTACAGCTATAATTCACCCCTCCACTTT.

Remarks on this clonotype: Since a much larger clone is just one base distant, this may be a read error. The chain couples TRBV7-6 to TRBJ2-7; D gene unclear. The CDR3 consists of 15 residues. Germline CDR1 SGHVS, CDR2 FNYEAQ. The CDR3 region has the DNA TGTGCCAACAGCTTAGGGCGTGGGGACTCCTACGAGCAGTACTTC. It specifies CANSLGRGDSYEQYF.

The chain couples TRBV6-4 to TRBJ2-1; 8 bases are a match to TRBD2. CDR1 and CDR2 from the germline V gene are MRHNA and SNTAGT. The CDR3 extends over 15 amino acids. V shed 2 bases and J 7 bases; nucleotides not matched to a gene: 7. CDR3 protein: CASSDSGGPRNEQFF. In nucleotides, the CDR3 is TGTGCCAGCAGTGACAGCGGGGGCCCCCGAAATGAGCAGTTCTTC.

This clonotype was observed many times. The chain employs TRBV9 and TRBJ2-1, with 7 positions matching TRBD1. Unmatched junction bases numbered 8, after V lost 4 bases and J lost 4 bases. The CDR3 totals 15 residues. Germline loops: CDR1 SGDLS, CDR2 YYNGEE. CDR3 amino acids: CASSYTQGRYNEQFF. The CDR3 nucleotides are TGTGCCAGCAGCTATACACAGGGGCGATACAATGAGCAGTTCTTC.

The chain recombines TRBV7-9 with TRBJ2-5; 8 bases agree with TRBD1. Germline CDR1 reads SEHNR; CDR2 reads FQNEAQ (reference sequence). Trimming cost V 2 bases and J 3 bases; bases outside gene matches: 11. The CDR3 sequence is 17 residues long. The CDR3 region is CASSLSSGGVLKETQYF. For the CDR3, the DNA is TGTGCCAGCAGCTTATCGTCAGGGGGCGTATTAAAAGAGACCCAGTACTTC.

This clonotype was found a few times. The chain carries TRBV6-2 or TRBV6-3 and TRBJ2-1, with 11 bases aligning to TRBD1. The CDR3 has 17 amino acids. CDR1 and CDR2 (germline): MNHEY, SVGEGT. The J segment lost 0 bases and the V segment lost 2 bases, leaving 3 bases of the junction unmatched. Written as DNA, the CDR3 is TGTGCCAGCAGTTACGGGACAGGGGGGCCCTCCTACAATGAGCAGTTCTTC. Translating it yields CASSYGTGGPSYNEQFF.

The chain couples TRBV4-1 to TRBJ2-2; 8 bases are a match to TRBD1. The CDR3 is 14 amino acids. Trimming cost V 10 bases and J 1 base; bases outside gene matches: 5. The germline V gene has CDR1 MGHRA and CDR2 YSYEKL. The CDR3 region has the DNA TGCGCCATATCGACAGGGGTGAACACCGGGGAGCTGTTTTTT. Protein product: CAISTGVNTGELFF.

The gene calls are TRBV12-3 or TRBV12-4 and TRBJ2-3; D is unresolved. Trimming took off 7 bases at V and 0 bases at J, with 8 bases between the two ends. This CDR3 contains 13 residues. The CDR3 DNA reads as TGTGCCAGCACAGAGACTAGCACAGATACGCAGTATTTT. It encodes CASTETSTDTQYF.

This CDR3 reads CASSLEDMYTEAFF. CDR3 sequence (DNA): TGTGCCAGCAGCTTAGAGGACATGTACACTGAAGCTTTCTTT. The J gene is TRBJ1-1, the V gene TRBV7-9; possibly TRBD1 for D (5 bases). The CDR3 spans 14 residues. Germline assignment: CDR1 SEHNR and CDR2 FQNEAQ (reference sequence). V was pared by 1 base and J by 3 bases, with 9 bases between.

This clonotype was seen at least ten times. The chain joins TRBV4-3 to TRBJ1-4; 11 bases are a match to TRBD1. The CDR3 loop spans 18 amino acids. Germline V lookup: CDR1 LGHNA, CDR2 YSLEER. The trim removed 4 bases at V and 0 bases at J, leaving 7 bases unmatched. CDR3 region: CASSPDRGPLTTNEKLFF. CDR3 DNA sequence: TGCGCCAGCAGCCCGGACAGGGGGCCTCTTACAACTAATGAAAAACTGTTTTTT.

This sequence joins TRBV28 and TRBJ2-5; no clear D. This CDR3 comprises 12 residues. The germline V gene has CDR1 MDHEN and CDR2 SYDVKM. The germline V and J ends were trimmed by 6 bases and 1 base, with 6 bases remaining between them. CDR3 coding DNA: TGTGCCAGCAGAAAACCCCAAGAGACCCAGTACTTC. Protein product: CASRKPQETQYF.

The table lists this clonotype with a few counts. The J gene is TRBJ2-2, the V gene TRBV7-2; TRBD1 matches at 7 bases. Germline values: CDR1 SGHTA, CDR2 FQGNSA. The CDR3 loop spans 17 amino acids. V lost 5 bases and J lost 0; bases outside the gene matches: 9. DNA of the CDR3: TGTGCCAGCAGCCTACTGGGGACAGACTCGAACACCGGGGAGCTGTTTTTT. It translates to CASSLLGTDSNTGELFF.

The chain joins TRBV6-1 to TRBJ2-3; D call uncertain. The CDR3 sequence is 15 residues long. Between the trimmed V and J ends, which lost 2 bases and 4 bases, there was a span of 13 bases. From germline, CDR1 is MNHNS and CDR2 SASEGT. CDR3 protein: CASSEFVEKADTQYF. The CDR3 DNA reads TGTGCCAGCAGTGAATTTGTGGAAAAGGCAGATACGCAGTATTTT.

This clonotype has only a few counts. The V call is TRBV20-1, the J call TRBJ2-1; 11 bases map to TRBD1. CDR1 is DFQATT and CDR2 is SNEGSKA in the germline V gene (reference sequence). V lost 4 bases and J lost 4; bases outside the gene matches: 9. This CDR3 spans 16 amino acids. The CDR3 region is CSAKDRGLVYYNEQFF. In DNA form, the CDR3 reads TGCAGTGCTAAGGACAGGGGGCTAGTGTATTACAATGAGCAGTTCTTC.